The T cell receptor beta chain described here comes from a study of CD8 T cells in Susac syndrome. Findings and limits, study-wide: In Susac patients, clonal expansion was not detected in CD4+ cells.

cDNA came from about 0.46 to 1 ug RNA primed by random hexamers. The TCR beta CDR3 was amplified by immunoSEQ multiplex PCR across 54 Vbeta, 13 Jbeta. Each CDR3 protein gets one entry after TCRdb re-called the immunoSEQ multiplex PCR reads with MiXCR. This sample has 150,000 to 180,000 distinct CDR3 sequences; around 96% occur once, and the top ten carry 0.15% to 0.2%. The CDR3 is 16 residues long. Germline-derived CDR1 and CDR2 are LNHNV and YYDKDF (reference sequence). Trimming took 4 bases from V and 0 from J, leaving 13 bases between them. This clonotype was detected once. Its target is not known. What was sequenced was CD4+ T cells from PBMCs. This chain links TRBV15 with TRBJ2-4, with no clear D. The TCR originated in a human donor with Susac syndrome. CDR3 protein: CATSTETRLAKNIQYF. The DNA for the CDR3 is TGTGCCACCAGCACCGAAACTCGACTAGCCAAAAACATTCAGTACTTC.